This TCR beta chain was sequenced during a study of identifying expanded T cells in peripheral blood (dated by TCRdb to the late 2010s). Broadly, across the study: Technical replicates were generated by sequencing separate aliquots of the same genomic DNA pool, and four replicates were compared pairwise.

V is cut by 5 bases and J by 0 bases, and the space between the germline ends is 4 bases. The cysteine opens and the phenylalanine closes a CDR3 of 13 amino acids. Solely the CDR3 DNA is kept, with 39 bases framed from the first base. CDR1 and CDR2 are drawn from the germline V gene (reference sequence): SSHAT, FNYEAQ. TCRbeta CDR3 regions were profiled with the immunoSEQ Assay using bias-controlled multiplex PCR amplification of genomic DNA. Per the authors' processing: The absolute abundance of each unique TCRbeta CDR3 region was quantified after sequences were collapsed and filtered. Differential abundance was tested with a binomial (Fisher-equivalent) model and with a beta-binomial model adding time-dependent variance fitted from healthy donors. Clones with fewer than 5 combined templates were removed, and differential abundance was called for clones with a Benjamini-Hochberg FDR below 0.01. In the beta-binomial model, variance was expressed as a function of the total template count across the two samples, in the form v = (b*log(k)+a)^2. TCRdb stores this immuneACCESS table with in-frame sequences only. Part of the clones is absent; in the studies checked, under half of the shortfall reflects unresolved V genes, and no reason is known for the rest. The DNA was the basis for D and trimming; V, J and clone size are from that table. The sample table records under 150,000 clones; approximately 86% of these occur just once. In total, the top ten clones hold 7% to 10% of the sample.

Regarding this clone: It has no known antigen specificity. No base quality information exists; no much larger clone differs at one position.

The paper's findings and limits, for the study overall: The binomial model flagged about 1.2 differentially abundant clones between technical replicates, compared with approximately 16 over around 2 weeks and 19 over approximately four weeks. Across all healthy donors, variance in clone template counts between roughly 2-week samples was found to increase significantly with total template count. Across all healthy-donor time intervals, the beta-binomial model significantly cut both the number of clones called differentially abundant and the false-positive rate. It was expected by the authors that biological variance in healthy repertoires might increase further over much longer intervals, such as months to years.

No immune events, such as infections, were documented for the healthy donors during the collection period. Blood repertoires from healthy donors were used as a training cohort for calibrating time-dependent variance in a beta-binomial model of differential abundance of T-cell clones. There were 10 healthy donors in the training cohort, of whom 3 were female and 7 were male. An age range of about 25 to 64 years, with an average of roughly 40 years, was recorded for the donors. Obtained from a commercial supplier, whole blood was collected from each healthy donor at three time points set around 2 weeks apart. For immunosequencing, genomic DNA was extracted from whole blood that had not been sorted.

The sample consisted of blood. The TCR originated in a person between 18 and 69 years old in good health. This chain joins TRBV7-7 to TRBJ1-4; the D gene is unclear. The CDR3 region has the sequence CASSPSTNEKLFF. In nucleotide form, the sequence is TGTGCCAGCAGCCCTTCAACTAATGAAAAACTGTTTTTT.